This T cell receptor beta chain was recorded in a study of blood T cell repertoires in COVID-19. Study as a whole: COVID-19 samples from acute and convalescent phases originated in the United States, Italy and Spain. T cells, B-cell-depleted T cells, or PBMCs provided the cDNA or gDNA that served as material.

The table came from immunoSEQ multiplex PCR; TCRdb's copy has only in-frame clones and leaves some out. The data contain around 200,000 clones, around 85% of them singletons. Cohorts were based on clinical histories the participants reported. Cohort 3 donors were reported recovered after two negative PCRs, clearance, or symptom resolution. The germline V gene has CDR1 SEHNR and CDR2 FQNEAQ (reference sequence). The CDR3 sequence is 15 residues long. The V and J ends lost 5 bases and 3 bases, in that order; junction bases with no gene match: 5. Input material: PBMCs or T cells enriched from blood (not recorded which). The chain uses TRBV7-9 and TRBJ1-4; 8 bases are a match to TRBD1. The TCR sequence derives from a man between 40 and 49 years old who had recovered from COVID-19. CDR3: CASSPRTGPNEKLFF. The CDR3 region has the DNA TGTGCCAGCAGCCCAAGGACAGGGCCTAATGAAAAACTGTTTTTT. Together with reference TRBV7-9 and TRBJ1-4, the CDR3 gives the full variable domain: DTGVSQNPRHKITKRGQNVTFRCDPISEHNRLYWYRQTLGQGPEFLTYFQNEAQLEKSRLLSDRFSAERPKGSFSTLEIQRTEQGDSAMYLCASSPRTGPNEKLFFGSGTQLSVL.